The TCR beta chain under discussion was sequenced for a study of blood T cell repertoires in COVID-19. Turning to the study itself: COVID-19 samples collected from the United States, Italy and Spain covered acute and convalescent phases. PBMCs, B-cell-depleted T cells, or T cells provided the cDNA or gDNA that made up the material.

CDR1 and CDR2 from the germline V gene are LGHDT and YNNKEL (reference sequence). The V end was cut by 1 base, the J end by 4 bases, with 5 bases between. The CDR3 is 13 amino acids. In the study's own analysis: Nucleated cell counts were estimated from reference gene primer amplification. The data were produced by immunoSEQ multiplex PCR, yet TCRdb's version contains in-frame clones alone and is incomplete. V, J and clone size reflect that table, while D and trimming were determined from the DNA. The sample shows some 150,000 clones, over 80% of them seen only once. The chain is built from TRBV3-1 (or the pseudogene TRBV3-2) and TRBJ1-3, with unresolved D. The sequence derives from a human donor in a cohort sampled during active COVID-19. Sequences were obtained from peripheral blood. The CDR3: CASSQGAGNTIYF. CDR3 in DNA: TGTGCCAGCAGCCAAGGCGCCGGAAACACCATATATTTT.